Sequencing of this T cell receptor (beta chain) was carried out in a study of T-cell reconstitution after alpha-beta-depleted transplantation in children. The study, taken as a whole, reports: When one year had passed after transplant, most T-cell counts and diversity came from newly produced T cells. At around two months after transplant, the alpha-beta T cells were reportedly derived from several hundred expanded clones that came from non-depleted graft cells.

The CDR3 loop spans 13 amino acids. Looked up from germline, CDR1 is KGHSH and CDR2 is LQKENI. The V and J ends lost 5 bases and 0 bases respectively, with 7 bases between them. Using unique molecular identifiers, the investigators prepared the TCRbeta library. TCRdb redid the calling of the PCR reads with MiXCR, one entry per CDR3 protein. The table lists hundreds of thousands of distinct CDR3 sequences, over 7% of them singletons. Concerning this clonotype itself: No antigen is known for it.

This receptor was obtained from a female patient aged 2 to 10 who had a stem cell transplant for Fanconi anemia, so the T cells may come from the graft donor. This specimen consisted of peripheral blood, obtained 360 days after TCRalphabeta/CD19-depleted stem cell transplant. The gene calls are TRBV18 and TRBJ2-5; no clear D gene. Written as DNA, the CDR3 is TGTGCCAGCTCAGACCTTTACCAAGAGACCCAGTACTTC. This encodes CASSDLYQETQYF.